The 32 T cell receptor beta chains given below trace back to one sample, sequenced in a study of blood T cell repertoires in COVID-19. Some clones are missing from TCRdb's copy, which holds only in-frame ones; the method was immunoSEQ multiplex PCR. The top ten clones hold about 2.3% of a sample with under 75,000 clones, 80% to 90% of them seen once. Sequences were obtained from peripheral blood. The receptors stem from a human donor in a cohort sampled during active COVID-19.

The rearrangement joins TRBV7-8 to TRBJ2-7; the D gene is possibly TRBD1 (6 bases). CDR1 SGHVS and CDR2 FQNEAQ come from the germline V gene. The length of the CDR3 is 13 residues. V was clipped by 3 bases and J by 4 bases, with 10 bases between them. CDR3 residues: CASSLDRQYEQYF. The CDR3 DNA sequence: TGTGCCAGCAGCTTGGACAGACAGTACGAGCAGTACTTC. Looking up the rest from reference TRBV7-8 and TRBJ2-7 gives the full variable domain: GAGVSQSPRYKVAKRGQDVALRCDPISGHVSLFWYQQALGQGPEFLTYFQNEAQLDKSGLPSDRFFAERPEGSVSTLKIQRTQQEDSAVYLCASSLDRQYEQYFGPGTRLTVT.

The chain joins TRBV4-1 to TRBJ2-6; D ambiguous. Germline V gives CDR1 MGHRA, CDR2 YSYEKL. This CDR3 contains 15 residues. V was pared by 1 base and J by 0 bases, with 4 bases between. CDR3: CASSQVRSGANVLTF. The CDR3, as DNA: TGCGCCAGCAGCCAAGTCCGCTCTGGGGCCAACGTCCTGACTTTC.

The chain joins TRBV29-1 to TRBJ2-7; TRBD1 matches 9 bases. The CDR3 has 12 residues. The V and J ends lost 3 bases and 6 bases, in that order; junction bases with no gene match: 3. Looked up from germline, CDR1 is SQVTM and CDR2 is ANQGSEA. This CDR3 reads CSVDDRGSEQYF. CDR3 bases: TGCAGCGTTGATGACAGGGGGTCCGAGCAGTACTTC.

The gene calls are TRBV7-9 and TRBJ2-1, with 15 bases lining up with TRBD2. The CDR3 has 18 amino acids. Germline V gene lookup returns CDR1 SEHNR and CDR2 FQNEAQ (reference sequence). After removal of 5 bases from V and 7 bases from J, the junction contained 12 bases not matched to a gene. For the CDR3, the DNA is TGTGCCAGCAGCGCAATTTTGGGACTAGCGGGGGGACTAAATGAGCAGTTCTTC. Protein: CASSAILGLAGGLNEQFF.

The chain carries TRBV30 and TRBJ2-3; 7 bases match TRBD1. CDR1 is GTSNPN and CDR2 is SVGIG in the germline V gene (reference sequence). Trimming cost V 3 bases and J 3 bases; bases outside gene matches: 6. This CDR3 has 14 amino acids. The CDR3 protein is CAWRGGTVTDTQYF. The CDR3, as DNA: TGTGCCTGGAGGGGTGGGACAGTAACAGATACGCAGTATTTT.

V gene TRBV7-2 combines with J gene TRBJ1-5; 8 bases fit TRBD1. Germline loops: CDR1 SGHTA, CDR2 FQGNSA. V shed 0 bases and J 4 bases; nucleotides not matched to a gene: 5. The CDR3 length is 16 residues. This CDR3 reads CASSLAATGGNQPQHF. CDR3 nucleotide sequence: TGTGCCAGCAGCTTAGCGGCTACAGGGGGGAATCAGCCCCAGCATTTT.

The CDR3 protein is CASSSHPTVAEQYF. The CDR3 DNA reads as TGTGCCAGCAGCTCGCACCCGACAGTTGCCGAGCAGTACTTC. The chain is built from TRBV5-6 and TRBJ2-7, with TRBD1 as a possible D gene (5 bases). The CDR3 is made up of 14 amino acids. Germline V gives CDR1 SGHDT, CDR2 YYEEEE. V was shortened by 3 bases and J by 6 bases, with 16 bases between the two germline ends.

This clone was seen just once. The chain uses TRBV5-1 and TRBJ1-5; maybe TRBD1 (5 bases). CDR3 size: 15 residues. Germline V gives CDR1 SGHRS, CDR2 YFSETQ. Trimming stripped 3 bases from V and 4 bases from J, with 14 bases between. This CDR3 reads CASSSQGGDNQPQHF. CDR3 DNA: TGCGCCAGCAGCTCTCAGGGAGGGGATAATCAGCCCCAGCATTTT.

This clone was seen a single time. V gene TRBV6-5 combines with J gene TRBJ1-6, with unresolved D. Germline CDR1 MNHEY, CDR2 SVGAGI. With 2 bases removed from V and 3 bases from J, the gap between germline ends came to 11 bases. The CDR3 runs 16 residues. CDR3 DNA: TGTGCCAGCAGTTACGGGGAGGACCACTATAATTCACCCCTCCACTTT. This encodes CASSYGEDHYNSPLHF.

V and J are TRBV7-2 and TRBJ2-7, with 8 nucleotides matching TRBD1. J lost 2 bases, V lost 5 bases, and 5 bases had no gene match. CDR3 length: 14 residues. From germline, CDR1 is SGHTA and CDR2 FQGNSA. CDR3 region: CASSAGTGTYEQYF. The CDR3 DNA reads as TGTGCCAGCAGCGCAGGGACAGGAACCTACGAGCAGTACTTC.

The V call is TRBV5-6, the J call TRBJ1-5, with 8 bases fitting TRBD1. Germline V gene sequence: CDR1 SGHDT, CDR2 YYEEEE. J was trimmed by 2 bases and V by 4 bases; bases with no gene match: 2. The CDR3 runs 14 residues. The CDR3 bases are TGTGCCAGCAGCCTGACAGGGGGCAATCAGCCCCAGCATTTT. Its translation is CASSLTGGNQPQHF.

This chain connects TRBV3-1 (or the pseudogene TRBV3-2) to TRBJ2-7, with D possibly being TRBD1 (6 bases). V was clipped by 1 base and J by 12 bases, with 22 bases between them. Looked up from germline, CDR1 is LGHDT and CDR2 is YNNKEL (reference sequence). The CDR3 is 15 amino acids. The CDR3 nucleotides read TGTGCCAGCAGCCAAGGGGGCAGGGGTGAAGTGCGGCCGTACTTC. This sequence encodes CASSQGGRGEVRPYF.

The V call is TRBV7-2, the J call TRBJ1-1; D gene uncertain. V was cut by 2 bases and J by 4 bases, with 5 bases left in between. Looked up from germline, CDR1 is SGHTA and CDR2 is FQGNSA. The CDR3 extends over 12 amino acids. The CDR3 reads CASSLLRTEAFF. The CDR3, as DNA: TGTGCCAGCAGCTTACTACGCACTGAAGCTTTCTTT.

The V gene is TRBV4-1, the J gene TRBJ1-2; D perhaps matches TRBD1 (6 bases). Germline-derived CDR1 and CDR2 are MGHRA and YSYEKL. The CDR3 runs to 22 residues. The ends were cut back, 5 bases at V and 5 bases at J, with 39 bases in the middle. CDR3 loop: CASSSKTASTGSRQAYFYGYTF. For the CDR3, the DNA is TGCGCCAGCAGCTCTAAAACCGCGAGCACGGGCTCACGACAGGCCTATTTTTATGGCTACACCTTC.

This clone was seen once. The chain recombines TRBV24-1 with TRBJ1-2, with D perhaps TRBD1 (5 bases). The V gene lost 9 bases and the J gene lost 4 bases, with 11 bases spanning the gap. This CDR3 contains 12 residues. From germline, CDR1 is KGHDR and CDR2 SFDVKD. The CDR3 nucleotides read TGTGCCACCTCATCAGGGTCCTATGGCTACACCTTC. This codes for CATSSGSYGYTF.

The V and J genes are TRBV2 and TRBJ2-7; D is perhaps TRBD1 (6 bases). This CDR3 comprises 15 residues. The V end was cut by 6 bases, the J end by 1 base, with 16 bases between. Per germline, CDR1 SNHLY and CDR2 FYNNEI. The CDR3 reads CASSGLPQGSYEQYF. CDR3 coding DNA: TGTGCCAGCAGCGGACTGCCCCAGGGGTCCTACGAGCAGTACTTC.

Only one count was recorded for this clone. V gene TRBV7-2 combines with J gene TRBJ1-6; 9 nucleotides align to TRBD1. Germline V gene data show CDR1 as SGHTA and CDR2 as FQGNSA. After removal of 1 base from V and 10 bases from J, the junction contained 5 bases not matched to a gene. CDR3 size: 15 residues. The DNA for the CDR3 is TGTGCCAGCAGCTTAGTACAGGGGGCTGGGTCACCCCTCCACTTT. Its protein is CASSLVQGAGSPLHF.

The chain couples TRBV5-1 to TRBJ1-2, with D tentatively TRBD1 (6 bases). Germline values: CDR1 SGHRS, CDR2 YFSETQ. The length of the CDR3 is 15 residues. With 0 bases removed from V and 5 bases from J, the gap between germline ends came to 14 bases. CDR3 protein: CASSLGSGQRYGYTF. DNA for the CDR3: TGCGCCAGCAGCTTGGGGTCCGGACAGAGGTATGGCTACACCTTC.

This clone was seen once. The rearrangement joins TRBV19 to TRBJ2-7, with 11 bases identical to TRBD2. V gave up 7 bases and J gave up 2 bases; unmatched junction bases: 4. The CDR3 loop spans 14 amino acids. The V gene's germline CDR1 is LNHDA and CDR2 SQIVND (reference sequence). In DNA, the CDR3 is TGTGCCAGTACTAGCGGGAGGAATACCTACGAGCAGTACTTC. This sequence encodes CASTSGRNTYEQYF.

The rearrangement links TRBV6-6 to TRBJ1-4; D is ambiguous. The CDR3 is 16 residues long. Trimming stripped 4 bases from V and 0 bases from J, with 12 bases between. Germline CDR1 reads MNHNY; CDR2 reads SVGAGI (reference sequence). CDR3 in amino acids: CASSSLLAATNEKLFF. As DNA, the CDR3 is TGTGCCAGCAGTTCCCTGTTGGCCGCAACTAATGAAAAACTGTTTTTT.

Here the CDR3 reads CASSAPRPGYNEQFF. CDR3 sequence (DNA): TGTGCCAGCAGTGCCCCTAGACCTGGATACAATGAGCAGTTCTTC. The chain combines TRBV25-1 with TRBJ2-1, with D unclear. Germline V CDR1 and CDR2: MGHDK, SYGVNS. This CDR3 has 15 amino acids. Trimming cost V 4 bases and J 4 bases, with 14 bases left between them. The variable domain in full, with the rest retrieved from reference TRBV25-1 and TRBJ2-1, is EADIYQTPRYLVIGTGKKITLECSQTMGHDKMYWYQQDPGMELHLIHYSYGVNSTEKGDLSSESTVSRIRTEHFPLTLESARPSHTSQYLCASSAPRPGYNEQFFGPGTRLTVL.

V and J are TRBV7-2 and TRBJ2-3; D is possibly TRBD2 (6 bases). The CDR3 covers 15 residues. CDR1 SGHTA and CDR2 FQGNSA come from the germline V gene. Trimming left V 4 bases short and J 8 bases short, with 19 bases between. The chain's CDR3 is CASSSQPSVGITQYF. CDR3 bases: TGTGCCAGCAGCTCCCAACCTAGCGTCGGGATTACGCAGTATTTT.

This sequence joins TRBV4-1 and TRBJ2-7; tentative D call: TRBD2 (5 bases). Germline V gene lookup returns CDR1 MGHRA and CDR2 YSYEKL. The ends were cut back, 1 base at V and 5 bases at J, with 9 bases in the middle. The CDR3 contains 13 residues. CDR3 residues: CASSQVSEDEQYF. The CDR3 nucleotides are TGCGCCAGCAGCCAAGTATCGGAGGACGAGCAGTACTTC.

The rearrangement joins TRBV7-2 to TRBJ1-2; TRBD1 might be the D (5 bases). CDR1 and CDR2 (germline): SGHTA, FQGNSA. CDR3 length: 14 amino acids. Trimming removed 0 bases at V and 5 bases at J, with 10 bases between. CDR3 in amino acids: CASSLASDSYGYTF. The CDR3 nucleotides read TGTGCCAGCAGCTTAGCCTCCGACAGTTATGGCTACACCTTC.

The rearrangement uses TRBV9 and TRBJ1-4; 8 bases agree with TRBD1. This CDR3 is 16 amino acids long. CDR1 and CDR2 (germline): SGDLS, YYNGEE. V dropped 2 bases and J dropped 4; count of bases not matched to a gene: 7. CDR3 sequence (DNA): TGTGCCAGCAGCGTTGGACAGGGAGAGATTAATGAAAAACTGTTTTTT. It codes for CASSVGQGEINEKLFF.

The chain employs TRBV29-1 and TRBJ2-3; 10 positions agree with TRBD2. V lost 7 bases and J lost 2; bases outside the gene matches: 6. Germline loops: CDR1 SQVTM, CDR2 ANQGSEA. The CDR3 has 14 amino acids. The CDR3 here is CSGGSGGFTDTQYF. For the CDR3, the DNA is TGCAGCGGAGGTAGCGGGGGGTTCACAGATACGCAGTATTTT.

The CDR3 spells CASNSDDRFYNEQFF. CDR3 sequence (DNA): TGTGCCAGCAATTCCGACGACAGGTTCTACAATGAGCAGTTCTTC. V is TRBV6-5 and J is TRBJ2-1, with D possibly TRBD1 on 6 matching bases. CDR3 length equals 15 residues. V lost 7 bases and J 3 bases, leaving 16 bases between the germline ends. CDR1 and CDR2 from the germline V gene are MNHEY and SVGAGI.

The sample holds a few counts of this clone. The V and J genes are TRBV4-1 and TRBJ1-1; TRBD1 matches at 8 bases. Germline CDR1 MGHRA, CDR2 YSYEKL. This CDR3 is built from 14 residues. Trimming cost V 4 bases and J 1 base; bases outside gene matches: 2. The CDR3 spells CASSPTGANTEAFF. In nucleotides, the CDR3 is TGCGCCAGCAGCCCGACAGGGGCGAACACTGAAGCTTTCTTT.

In its sample, this clone was seen once. The chain links TRBV6-5 to TRBJ2-7, with 7 bases identical to TRBD1. This CDR3 region has 14 residues. Germline V gene lookup returns CDR1 MNHEY and CDR2 SVGAGI. The trim removed 2 bases at V and 5 bases at J, leaving 6 bases unmatched. Written as DNA, the CDR3 is TGTGCCAGCAGTTACAGGGGGCCGGATAACGAGCAGTACTTC. It codes for CASSYRGPDNEQYF.

J is TRBJ2-5 and V is TRBV9; D ambiguous. The CDR3 length is 15 residues. The V end lost 0 bases, the J end lost 2 bases, and 11 bases lay between the germline ends. Germline V lookup: CDR1 SGDLS, CDR2 YYNGEE. CDR3 region: CASSVVGGAQETQYF. In DNA, the CDR3 is TGTGCCAGCAGCGTAGTAGGCGGAGCGCAAGAGACCCAGTACTTC. Looking up the rest from reference TRBV9 and TRBJ2-5 gives the full variable domain: DSGVTQTPKHLITATGQRVTLRCSPRSGDLSVYWYQQSLDQGLQFLIQYYNGEERAKGNILERFSAQQFPDLHSELNLSSLELGDSALYFCASSVVGGAQETQYFGPGTRLLVL.

The chain employs TRBV28 and TRBJ1-1; a weak D match, TRBD1 (6 bases). CDR1 and CDR2 from the germline V gene are MDHEN and SYDVKM. V dropped 4 bases and J dropped 4 bases, with 19 bases sitting between them. The CDR3 runs to 16 residues. This CDR3 is CASSSPGRGASTEAFF. The CDR3, as DNA: TGTGCCAGCAGTTCTCCAGGGAGGGGGGCGAGCACTGAAGCTTTCTTT.

The chain recombines TRBV6-5 with TRBJ1-1; 8 positions match TRBD1. The trim removed 4 bases at V and 5 bases at J, leaving 6 bases unmatched. The CDR3 length is 14 residues. Germline V gene lookup returns CDR1 MNHEY and CDR2 SVGAGI. CDR3: CASSSLRGRTEAFF. In DNA form, the CDR3 reads TGTGCCAGCAGTTCTCTCAGGGGGCGAACTGAAGCTTTCTTT.